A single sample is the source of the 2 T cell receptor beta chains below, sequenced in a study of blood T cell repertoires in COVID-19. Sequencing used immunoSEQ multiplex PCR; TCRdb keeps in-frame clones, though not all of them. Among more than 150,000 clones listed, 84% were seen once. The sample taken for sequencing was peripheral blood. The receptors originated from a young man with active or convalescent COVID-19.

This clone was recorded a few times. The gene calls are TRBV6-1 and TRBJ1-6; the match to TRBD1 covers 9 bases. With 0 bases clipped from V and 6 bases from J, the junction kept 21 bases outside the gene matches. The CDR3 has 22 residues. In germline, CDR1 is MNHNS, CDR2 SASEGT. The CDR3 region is CASSEARAGQGNLWGSNSPLHF. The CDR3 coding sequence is TGTGCCAGCAGTGAAGCGCGGGCTGGACAGGGGAATCTCTGGGGCTCTAATTCACCCCTCCACTTT.

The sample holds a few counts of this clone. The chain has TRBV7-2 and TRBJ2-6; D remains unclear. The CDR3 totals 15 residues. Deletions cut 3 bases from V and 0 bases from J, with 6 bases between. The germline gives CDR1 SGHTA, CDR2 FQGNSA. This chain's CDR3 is CASSFSSSGANVLTF. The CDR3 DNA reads TGTGCCAGCAGCTTCTCTAGCTCTGGGGCCAACGTCCTGACTTTC. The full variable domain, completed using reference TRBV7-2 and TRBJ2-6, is GAGVSQSPSNKVTEKGKDVELRCDPISGHTALYWYRQSLGQGLEFLIYFQGNSAPDKSGLPSDRFSAERTGGSVSTLTIQRTQQEDSAVYLCASSFSSSGANVLTFGAGSRLTVL.